The 7 T cell receptor beta chains reported below all come from one sample, sequenced in a study of T cell responses to AZD1222 COVID-19 vaccine (dated by TCRdb to the early 2020s). Library preparation employed the immunoSEQ multiplex PCR assay. TCRdb stores this immuneACCESS table with in-frame sequences only. Part of the clones is absent; in the studies checked, under half of the shortfall reflects unresolved V genes, and no reason is known for the rest. The sample profile shows approximately 220,000 clones; around 93% of them were found once. The ten most abundant clones make up over 0.95% of the sample. The sample's time point label, in plain terms: baseline before first vaccination. The meaning of the sample's treatment or condition label: meningococcal conjugate vaccine given as trial control. The sequencing here drew on peripheral blood, taken on day 0 of MenACWY control vaccination. These receptor sequences come from an adult in good health.

The chain uses TRBV10-2 and TRBJ1-5; the D gene is possibly TRBD1 (6 bases). V lost 6 bases and J lost 1, with 10 bases in between. CDR3 length: 14 amino acids. The V gene's germline CDR1 is WSHSY and CDR2 SAAADI. CDR3 loop: CASSPTGSNQPQHF. The CDR3 DNA reads as TGCGCCAGCAGCCCGACAGGAAGCAATCAGCCCCAGCATTTT.

This rearrangement joins TRBV5-6 to TRBJ2-2; possibly TRBD1 for D (6 bases). CDR1 is SGHDT and CDR2 is YYEEEE in the germline V gene. Deletions cut 2 bases from V and 6 bases from J, with 17 bases between. The CDR3 runs 16 residues. The CDR3: CASSFLQGSTSGELFF. The CDR3 DNA reads TGTGCCAGCAGCTTTTTACAGGGATCTACGTCCGGGGAGCTGTTTTTT. Looking up the rest from reference TRBV5-6 and TRBJ2-2 gives the full variable domain: DAGVTQSPTHLIKTRGQQVTLRCSPKSGHDTVSWYQQALGQGPQFIFQYYEEEERQRGNFPDRFSGHQFPNYSSELNVNALLLGDSALYLCASSFLQGSTSGELFFGEGSRLTVL.

The rearrangement links TRBV7-2 to TRBJ2-2; D is possibly TRBD1 (6 bases). Trimming left V 4 bases short and J 1 base short, with 7 bases between. This CDR3 is 14 amino acids long. Germline values: CDR1 SGHTA, CDR2 FQGNSA. The chain's CDR3 is CASSWGQNTGELFF. CDR3 sequence (DNA): TGTGCCAGCAGCTGGGGACAGAACACCGGGGAGCTGTTTTTT.

The J gene is TRBJ2-7, the V gene TRBV5-1; no reliable D call. The CDR3 loop spans 15 amino acids. From germline, CDR1 is SGHRS and CDR2 YFSETQ. The V gene lost 6 bases and the J gene lost 0 bases, with 16 bases spanning the gap. DNA of the CDR3: TGCGCCAGCACCCTTGGAGCCGGGCCCTCCTACGAGCAGTACTTC. This codes for CASTLGAGPSYEQYF.

The rearrangement uses TRBV19 and TRBJ1-1; a possible D gene is TRBD1 (6 bases). The germline V gene has CDR1 LNHDA and CDR2 SQIVND (reference sequence). Trimming took off 6 bases at V and 0 bases at J, with 20 bases between the two ends. This CDR3 has 17 residues. CDR3 DNA sequence: TGTGCCAGTAGGAAAACAGGGTGGTCCCTATTGAACACTGAAGCTTTCTTT. This sequence encodes CASRKTGWSLLNTEAFF.

The chain recombines TRBV2 with TRBJ1-3; no firm D call. CDR3 length: 14 amino acids. V gave up 1 base and J gave up 4 bases, with 8 bases separating them. Germline CDR1 SNHLY, CDR2 FYNNEI. The CDR3 sequence: CASSEVEYGNTIYF. CDR3 DNA sequence: TGTGCCAGCAGTGAAGTGGAATACGGAAACACCATATATTTT.

This chain connects TRBV7-9 to TRBJ1-6, with TRBD1 matching over 9 bases. Germline CDR1 SEHNR, CDR2 FQNEAQ (reference sequence). The ends lost 0 bases at V and 5 bases at J; junction bases unmatched: 8. CDR3 length: 18 residues. The CDR3 nucleotides are TGTGCCAGCAGCTTAGCCGGGACAGGGAAGTTGGATAATTCACCCCTCCACTTT. The encoded protein is CASSLAGTGKLDNSPLHF. Complete variable domain (other parts from reference TRBV7-9 and TRBJ1-6): DTGVSQNPRHKITKRGQNVTFRCDPISEHNRLYWYRQTLGQGPEFLTYFQNEAQLEKSRLLSDRFSAERPKGSFSTLEIQRTEQGDSAMYLCASSLAGTGKLDNSPLHFGNGTRLTVT.